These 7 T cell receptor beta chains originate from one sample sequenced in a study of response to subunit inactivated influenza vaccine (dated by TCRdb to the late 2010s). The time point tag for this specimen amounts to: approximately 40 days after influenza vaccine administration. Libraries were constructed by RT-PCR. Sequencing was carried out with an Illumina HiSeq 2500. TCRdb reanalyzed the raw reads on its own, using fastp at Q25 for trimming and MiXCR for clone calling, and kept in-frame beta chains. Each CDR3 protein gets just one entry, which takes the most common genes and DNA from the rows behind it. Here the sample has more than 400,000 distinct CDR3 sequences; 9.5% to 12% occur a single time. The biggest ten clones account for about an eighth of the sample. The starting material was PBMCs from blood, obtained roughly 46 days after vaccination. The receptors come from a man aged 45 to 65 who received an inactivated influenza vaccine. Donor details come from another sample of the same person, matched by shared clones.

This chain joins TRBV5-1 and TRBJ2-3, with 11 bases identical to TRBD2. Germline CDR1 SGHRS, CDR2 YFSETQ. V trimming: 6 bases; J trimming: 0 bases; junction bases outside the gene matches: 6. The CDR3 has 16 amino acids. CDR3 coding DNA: TGCGCCAGCAACTGGGGGACTAGCGGTAGCACAGATACGCAGTATTTT. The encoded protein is CASNWGTSGSTDTQYF.

The CDR3 nucleotides are TGTGCCAGCAGCGTGACAGGGGCAAATGAGCAGTTCTTC. Translating gives CASSVTGANEQFF. The V call is TRBV12-3 or TRBV12-4, the J call TRBJ2-1; 8 bases fit TRBD1. The CDR3 spans 13 residues. V trimming: 6 bases; J trimming: 7 bases; junction bases outside the gene matches: 5.

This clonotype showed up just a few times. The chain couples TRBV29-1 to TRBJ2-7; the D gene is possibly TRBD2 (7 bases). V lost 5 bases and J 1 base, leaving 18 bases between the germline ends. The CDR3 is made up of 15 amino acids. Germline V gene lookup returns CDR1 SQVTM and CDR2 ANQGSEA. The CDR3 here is CSVSQGGGRSYEQYF. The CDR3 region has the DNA TGCAGCGTTAGCCAGGGAGGGGGGCGTTCCTACGAGCAGTACTTC.

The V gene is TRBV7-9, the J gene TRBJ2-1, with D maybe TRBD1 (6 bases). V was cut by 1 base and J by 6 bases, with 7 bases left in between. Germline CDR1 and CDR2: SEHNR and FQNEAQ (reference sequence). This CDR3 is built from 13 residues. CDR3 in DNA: TGTGCCAGCAGCTTAGAAGGGGGCAATGAGCAGTTCTTC. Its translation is CASSLEGGNEQFF.

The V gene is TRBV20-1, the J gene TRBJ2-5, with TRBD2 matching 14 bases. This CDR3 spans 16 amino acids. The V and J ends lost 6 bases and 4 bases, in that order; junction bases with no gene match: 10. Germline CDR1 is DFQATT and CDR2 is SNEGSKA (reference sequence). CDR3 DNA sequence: TGCAGTGCCATAGGACTAGCGGGAGGAGGAGGAGAGACCCAGTACTTC. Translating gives CSAIGLAGGGGETQYF.

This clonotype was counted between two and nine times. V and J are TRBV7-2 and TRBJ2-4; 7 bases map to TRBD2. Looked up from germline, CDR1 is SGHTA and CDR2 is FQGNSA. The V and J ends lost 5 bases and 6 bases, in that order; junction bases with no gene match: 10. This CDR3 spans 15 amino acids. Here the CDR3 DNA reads TGTGCCAGCAGCCCCCCTCGGGGCGGGGGAAACATTCAGTACTTC. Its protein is CASSPPRGGGNIQYF. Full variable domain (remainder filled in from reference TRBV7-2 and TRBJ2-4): GAGVSQSPSNKVTEKGKDVELRCDPISGHTALYWYRQSLGQGLEFLIYFQGNSAPDKSGLPSDRFSAERTGGSVSTLTIQRTQQEDSAVYLCASSPPRGGGNIQYFGAGTRLSVL.

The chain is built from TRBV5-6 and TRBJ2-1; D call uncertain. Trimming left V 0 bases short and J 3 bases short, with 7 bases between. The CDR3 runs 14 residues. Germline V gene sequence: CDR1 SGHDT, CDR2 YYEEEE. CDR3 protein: CASSLGLNYNEQFF. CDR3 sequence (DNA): TGTGCCAGCAGCTTGGGACTCAACTACAATGAGCAGTTCTTC.